Shown below are 29 T cell receptor beta chains from a single sample sequenced in a study of monozygotic twins with inflammatory bowel disease. TCRdb re-called the 5' RACE reads and shows each CDR3 protein once, DNA omitted. The sample table sets out about 160,000 distinct CDR3 sequences. Sequencing was carried out using blood. These receptor sequences come from a human donor with ulcerative colitis or Crohn's disease, or a healthy co-twin of an affected twin (not recorded which).

The chain employs TRBV4-1 and TRBJ2-3; TCRdb selects TRBD2, and the lack of DNA leaves this call unchecked. Germline loops: CDR1 MGHRA, CDR2 YSYEKL. The CDR3 totals 17 residues. CDR3 in amino acids: CASSQGLAGVSRDTQYF.

V is TRBV28 and J is TRBJ2-2. This CDR3 is built from 13 residues. Germline V gene data show CDR1 as MDHEN and CDR2 as SYDVKM. CDR3 region: CASRPMNTGELFF.

The chain combines TRBV7-2 with TRBJ2-5. Germline V gives CDR1 SGHTA, CDR2 FQGNSA. This CDR3 region has 12 residues. CDR3: CASSLTLRAQYF.

The chain recombines TRBV27 with TRBJ2-7; TCRdb selects TRBD2, and the lack of DNA leaves this call unchecked. Germline V CDR1 and CDR2: MNHEY, SMNVEV (reference sequence). The CDR3 loop spans 16 amino acids. CDR3 region: CASSSPLAGGSYEQYF.

The J gene is TRBJ1-2, the V gene TRBV21-1. TRBV21-1 has pseudogene status. CDR3 size: 12 residues. The CDR3 spells CASSPRGGGYTF.

CDR3: CATSDLNAVAGRALNEQFF. The V gene is TRBV24-1, the J gene TRBJ2-1; the TRBD2 assignment by TCRdb is unverifiable without DNA. The CDR3 sequence is 19 residues long. Germline CDR1 reads KGHDR; CDR2 reads SFDVKD.

J is TRBJ2-2 and V is TRBV7-8; absent DNA, TCRdb's TRBD1 call cannot be checked. The CDR3 loop spans 16 amino acids. Looked up from germline, CDR1 is SGHVS and CDR2 is FQNEAQ. The CDR3 sequence: CASSLGTYGDTGELFF.

This sequence joins TRBV18 and TRBJ2-2; the TCRdb D gene call, TRBD1, has no DNA to confirm it. Germline CDR1 and CDR2: KGHSH and LQKENI. There are 15 residues in the CDR3. The CDR3 is CASSPQQDSTGELFF. The whole variable domain, filled in from reference TRBV18 and TRBJ2-2, reads NAGVMQNPRHLVRRRGQEARLRCSPMKGHSHVYWYRQLPEEGLKFMVYLQKENIIDESGMPKERFSAEFPKEGPSILRIQQVVRGDSAAYFCASSPQQDSTGELFFGEGSRLTVL.

The rearrangement links TRBV5-1 to TRBJ2-5; the TCRdb call, TRBD2, lacks DNA for checking. Germline-derived CDR1 and CDR2 are SGHRS and YFSETQ. The CDR3 is 16 amino acids. CDR3: CASSFIVGGTVETQYF.

V usage is TRBV3-1 and J usage is TRBJ1-5. CDR1 LGHDT and CDR2 YNNKEL come from the germline V gene (reference sequence). The CDR3 contains 15 residues. CDR3 loop: CASSQEGHSNQPQHF.

The rearrangement joins TRBV20-1 to TRBJ2-3; TCRdb's D call of TRBD2 is untestable without DNA. The CDR3 has 14 residues. Germline V gene lookup returns CDR1 DFQATT and CDR2 SNEGSKA (reference sequence). CDR3 sequence: CSARSPRSPDTQYF.

This CDR3 is CASSLAGTVDTQYF. The chain joins TRBV5-1 to TRBJ2-3; the TRBD1 assignment by TCRdb is unverifiable without DNA. There are 14 residues in the CDR3. Germline V gene lookup returns CDR1 SGHRS and CDR2 YFSETQ. Combining the CDR3 with reference TRBV5-1 and TRBJ2-3 gives the whole variable domain KAGVTQTPRYLIKTRGQQVTLSCSPISGHRSVSWYQQTPGQGLQFLFEYFSETQRNKGNFPGRFSGRQFSNSRSEMNVSTLELGDSALYLCASSLAGTVDTQYFGPGTRLTVL.

The CDR3 sequence is CASLFIGIPPDTQYF. This sequence joins TRBV7-9 and TRBJ2-3. The V gene's germline CDR1 is SEHNR and CDR2 FQNEAQ (reference sequence). This CDR3 is built from 15 residues.

The CDR3 loop is CASSPSGTSGTYEQYF. The rearrangement joins TRBV28 to TRBJ2-7; TCRdb proposes TRBD2, but this gene call is untestable without DNA. This CDR3 comprises 16 residues. Looked up from germline, CDR1 is MDHEN and CDR2 is SYDVKM.

The chain combines TRBV7-9 with TRBJ1-4; TCRdb's D call of TRBD1 is untestable without DNA. The CDR3 spans 13 residues. In germline, CDR1 is SEHNR, CDR2 FQNEAQ (reference sequence). This CDR3 is CASSLQGEEKLFF.

This chain uses TRBV27 with TRBJ2-2; absent DNA, TCRdb's TRBD1 call cannot be checked. Looked up from germline, CDR1 is MNHEY and CDR2 is SMNVEV (reference sequence). The CDR3 contains 14 residues. CDR3 sequence reads: CASSVTQGAGELFF.

V usage is TRBV28 and J usage is TRBJ2-3; TCRdb lists TRBD1, though no DNA is available to test this call. Germline CDR1 is MDHEN and CDR2 is SYDVKM. The CDR3 length is 14 residues. CDR3 protein: CASSAGGLADTQYF.

This chain uses TRBV7-3 with TRBJ2-7; as DNA is missing, the TRBD1 call by TCRdb cannot be tested. From germline, CDR1 is SGHTA and CDR2 FQGTGA. This CDR3 region has 15 residues. CDR3 sequence reads: CASSLSRDGSYEQYF.

This rearrangement joins TRBV27 to TRBJ2-6; TCRdb gives TRBD1 as the D gene, but with no DNA this cannot be confirmed. From germline, CDR1 is MNHEY and CDR2 SMNVEV (reference sequence). The CDR3 is 18 residues long. CDR3 in amino acids: CASRERAQTTTGANVLTF.

The CDR3 sequence: CASSYREGNTIYF. The V call is TRBV27, the J call TRBJ1-3; TCRdb names TRBD1, which stays unverified in the absence of DNA. CDR1 is MNHEY, CDR2 SMNVEV, per germline (reference sequence). CDR3 size: 13 residues.

This chain connects TRBV18 to TRBJ2-1; as DNA is missing, the TRBD1 call by TCRdb cannot be tested. CDR3 size: 15 residues. Germline CDR1 reads KGHSH; CDR2 reads LQKENI. The CDR3 region is CASSLSGGPPNEQFF.

J is TRBJ2-7 and V is TRBV28; TCRdb's D gene call, TRBD2, goes unchecked for lack of DNA. The CDR3 loop spans 17 amino acids. Germline values: CDR1 MDHEN, CDR2 SYDVKM. CDR3 sequence reads: CASSLLGLAGRGYEQYF. Filled out from reference TRBV28 and TRBJ2-7, the complete variable domain reads DVKVTQSSRYLVKRTGEKVFLECVQDMDHENMFWYRQDPGLGLRLIYFSYDVKMKEKGDIPEGYSVSREKKERFSLILESASTNQTSMYLCASSLLGLAGRGYEQYFGPGTRLTVT.

V and J are TRBV21-1 and TRBJ1-3; TCRdb proposes TRBD1, but this gene call is untestable without DNA. TRBV21-1 is flagged as a pseudogene. There are 16 residues in the CDR3. The CDR3 region is CASGHVPGPSGNTIYF.

V usage is TRBV15 and J usage is TRBJ2-7. CDR1 and CDR2 from the germline V gene are LNHNV and YYDKDF (reference sequence). The CDR3 sequence is 13 residues long. The chain's CDR3 is CATSIWVGYEQYF.

The chain combines TRBV7-2 with TRBJ2-5; the D call of TRBD1 rests on TCRdb alone, since no DNA is present to check it. The CDR3 covers 16 residues. Germline-derived CDR1 and CDR2 are SGHTA and FQGNSA. This chain's CDR3 is CASSFDRGCSSETQYF.

The V call is TRBV12-3 or TRBV12-4, the J call TRBJ2-1; the D call from TCRdb, TRBD2, cannot be confirmed without DNA. CDR3 length: 17 residues. This CDR3 is CASTSGGGLAGHNEQFF.

This CDR3 is CASSQGGLAASYNEQFF. The V and J genes are TRBV7-2 and TRBJ2-1; lacking DNA, the TRBD2 call made by TCRdb goes unchecked. The CDR3 totals 17 residues. Germline loops: CDR1 SGHTA, CDR2 FQGNSA.

The gene calls are TRBV12-3 or TRBV12-4 and TRBJ2-7; TCRdb indicates TRBD2, and absent DNA this call remains unverified. The CDR3 runs to 15 residues. This chain's CDR3 is CASSPTSGIGHEQYF.

The rearrangement links TRBV7-9 to TRBJ2-1; absent DNA, TCRdb's TRBD2 call cannot be checked. CDR1 is SEHNR and CDR2 is FQNEAQ in the germline V gene (reference sequence). The CDR3 has 16 amino acids. CDR3 amino acids: CVSSGTSGRIYNEQFF.